The rows below give T cell receptor beta chains drawn from one sample of a study of cytomegalovirus exposure and HLA in healthy donors. Measured with immunoSEQ multiplex PCR; TCRdb has only the in-frame clones, and not every one. The sample includes more than 85,000 clones, about nine tenths seen only once; the top ten take 2% to 2.5%. The sequenced sample was PBMCs. The receptors derive from a woman between 18 and 30 years old in good health and CMV-seronegative. Both conserved end residues are part of each CDR3. A D gene is named only where the DNA matches it firmly. Size is stated for part of the rows, as once, few or many counts, or as a class when the clone is expanded.

V gene | clone size | D gene | CDR3 protein
TRBV4-3 | - | TRBD2 | CASSRWTSDYEQYF
TRBV9 | once | - | CASSGQSSEAFF
TRBV11-2 | - | TRBD2 | CASSLDLSLAANYEQYF
TRBV7-2 | once | - | CASSYGGINTEAFF
TRBV11-1 | - | TRBD1 | CASSSRQGRVYNEQFF
TRBV29-1 | - | - | CSVAKNSGDEQFF
TRBV5-4 | - | - | CASSPSSYEQYF
TRBV28 | - | - | CASSWETPGLGYF
TRBV28 | - | - | CASSSFGREDEKLFF
TRBV5-1 | - | - | CASSLPWEGGYGYTF
TRBV19 | - | - | CASGPGNIQYF
TRBV27 | - | - | CASSSRGEKLFF
TRBV18 | - | - | CASSPVTGSAASNTGELFF
TRBV6-1 | - | - | CASSDRRDTEAFF
TRBV6-5 | once | - | CASSSTRRRGRHEQYF